Listed here are 25 T cell receptor beta chains from one sample, sequenced in a study of blood T cell repertoires in COVID-19. TCRdb's table, derived via immunoSEQ multiplex PCR, lists solely in-frame clones and lacks some. The sample shows some 150,000 clones, roughly nine tenths of them seen only once. The sequencing input was peripheral blood. Source of these receptors: a woman aged 40 to 55 with acute or convalescent COVID-19.

This clone was seen just once. CDR3 amino acids: CASSLSAGSEETQYF. DNA of the CDR3: TGTGCCAGCAGTTTATCGGCAGGTTCAGAAGAGACCCAGTACTTC. The chain carries TRBV27 and TRBJ2-5; D call uncertain. This CDR3 is 15 amino acids long. Trimming pared 0 bases from V and 3 bases from J, leaving 11 bases between. Germline CDR1 is MNHEY and CDR2 is SMNVEV (reference sequence).

The gene calls are TRBV7-3 and TRBJ2-3, with D perhaps matching TRBD2 (5 bases). The CDR3 contains 14 residues. The germline V gene encodes CDR1 SGHTA and CDR2 FQGTGA. Trimming removed 5 bases at V and 4 bases at J, with 13 bases between. Here the CDR3 reads CASSEIEGSDTQYF. The CDR3 DNA follows: TGTGCCAGCAGCGAAATAGAGGGTTCAGATACGCAGTATTTT.

The chain recombines TRBV27 with TRBJ2-1; TRBD1 matches 11 bases. The junction had 6 bases not matched to a gene; V was cut back by 2 bases and J by 9 bases. Per the germline V gene, CDR1 is MNHEY and CDR2 is SMNVEV (reference sequence). The CDR3 has 15 residues. DNA for the CDR3: TGTGCCAGCAGTTTAGCCGGACAGGGGGCAGCTGAGCAGTTCTTC. Translating gives CASSLAGQGAAEQFF.

The rearrangement links TRBV19 to TRBJ2-2; 13 positions agree with TRBD2. Germline-derived CDR1 and CDR2 are LNHDA and SQIVND (reference sequence). The V gene end was trimmed by 9 bases and the J gene end by 3 bases; junction bases not matched to a gene: 4. This CDR3 is built from 15 residues. CDR3 sequence: CASTGTSGDTGELFF. The CDR3 nucleotides are TGTGCCAGCACAGGGACTAGCGGGGACACCGGGGAGCTGTTTTTT.

The chain uses TRBV5-5 and TRBJ2-7; 7 positions agree with TRBD2. The CDR3 length is 14 residues. The germline V gene has CDR1 SGHKS and CDR2 YYEKEE (reference sequence). V dropped 3 bases and J dropped 2; count of bases not matched to a gene: 5. CDR3 protein: CASSWGRDAYEQYF. The CDR3 DNA reads TGTGCCAGCAGCTGGGGGAGGGATGCCTACGAGCAGTACTTC.

The table lists this clone with a few counts. The J gene is TRBJ1-1, the V gene TRBV6-5, with 8 bases aligning to TRBD1. V shed 5 bases, J shed 5 bases, and the junction held 7 bases outside the gene matches. CDR1 is MNHEY, CDR2 SVGAGI, per germline. The CDR3 is 14 residues long. In DNA, the CDR3 is TGTGCCAGCAGTAGGTTACAGGGGGATACTGAAGCTTTCTTT. This encodes CASSRLQGDTEAFF.

The V call is TRBV5-6, the J call TRBJ1-6, with 7 bases identical to TRBD1. Looked up from germline, CDR1 is SGHDT and CDR2 is YYEEEE. V trimming: 2 bases; J trimming: 3 bases; junction bases outside the gene matches: 5. The CDR3 length is 16 residues. The CDR3 DNA reads TGTGCCAGCAGCTTCACAGGGGATGACTATAATTCACCCCTCCACTTT. This gives the protein CASSFTGDDYNSPLHF.

V and J are TRBV9 and TRBJ2-1; 7 bases align to TRBD2. The CDR3 runs 17 residues. Trimming removed 0 bases from V and 5 bases from J; junction bases left unmatched: 11. The germline V gene has CDR1 SGDLS and CDR2 YYNGEE. Here the CDR3 reads CASSVGFGLAANNEQFF. DNA of the CDR3: TGTGCCAGCAGCGTAGGGTTTGGGCTAGCGGCCAACAATGAGCAGTTCTTC.

This clone appeared a few times. J is TRBJ2-2 and V is TRBV6-4; weak D call: TRBD2 (6 bases). CDR1 and CDR2 (germline): MRHNA, SNTAGT. This CDR3 has 14 residues. V was shortened by 4 bases and J by 3 bases, with 9 bases between the two germline ends. CDR3 coding DNA: TGTGCCAGCAGTGCTGTAGCGGACACCGGGGAGCTGTTTTTT. Amino acid sequence: CASSAVADTGELFF.

The chain joins TRBV18 to TRBJ1-2; tentatively, D is TRBD1 (6 bases). The CDR3 covers 15 residues. V lost 6 bases and J 2 bases, leaving 16 bases between the germline ends. Germline assignment: CDR1 KGHSH and CDR2 LQKENI. This chain's CDR3 is CASSPGQHQNYGYTF. The CDR3 nucleotides read TGTGCCAGCTCCCCAGGACAGCACCAGAACTATGGCTACACCTTC.

The V call is TRBV7-2, the J call TRBJ2-5, with D possibly TRBD2 on 5 matching bases. The CDR3 is made up of 15 amino acids. Germline V CDR1 and CDR2: SGHTA, FQGNSA. Between the trimmed V and J ends, which lost 4 bases and 5 bases, there was a span of 17 bases. In DNA, the CDR3 is TGTGCCAGCAGCTCGCGGGCTTGGCGGCCGGAGACCCAGTACTTC. Its protein product is CASSSRAWRPETQYF.

This rearrangement joins TRBV6-5 to TRBJ1-2, with D possibly TRBD1 on 5 matching bases. Deletions cut 5 bases from V and 0 bases from J, with 13 bases between. Per the germline V gene, CDR1 is MNHEY and CDR2 is SVGAGI. The length of the CDR3 is 15 residues. The CDR3 region is CASSHGTRTNYGYTF. Written as DNA, the CDR3 is TGTGCCAGCAGTCATGGGACTCGAACTAACTATGGCTACACCTTC.

V is TRBV5-4 and J is TRBJ1-1, with D unresolved. This CDR3 comprises 12 residues. In germline, CDR1 is SGHNT, CDR2 YYREEE (reference sequence). V lost 4 bases to trimming and J lost 5 bases, with 9 bases between them. The chain's CDR3 is CASSNVYTEAFF. The CDR3 DNA is TGTGCCAGCAGCAATGTTTATACTGAAGCTTTCTTT.

The chain carries TRBV6-2 or TRBV6-3 and TRBJ2-7, with 7 bases lining up with TRBD1. The germline CDR1 and CDR2 sequences are MNHEY and SVGEGT. The CDR3 loop spans 14 amino acids. After removal of 4 bases from V and 6 bases from J, the junction contained 9 bases not matched to a gene. CDR3 DNA: TGTGCCAGCAGTTCCGGACAGGTACTTTTCGAGCAGTACTTC. Protein product: CASSSGQVLFEQYF.

This clone was detected a few times. This rearrangement joins TRBV2 to TRBJ2-3; a possible D gene is TRBD2 (6 bases). The CDR3 has 15 amino acids. The germline V gene has CDR1 SNHLY and CDR2 FYNNEI. V dropped 1 base and J dropped 3 bases, with 11 bases sitting between them. CDR3 DNA: TGTGCCAGCAGTGAAGGCGGGGATAGGACAGATACGCAGTATTTT. Its translation is CASSEGGDRTDTQYF.

The V call is TRBV9, the J call TRBJ1-5; D perhaps matches TRBD1 (6 bases). Germline V CDR1 and CDR2: SGDLS, YYNGEE. Trimming took off 0 bases at V and 3 bases at J, with 16 bases between the two ends. The length of the CDR3 is 17 residues. Here the CDR3 DNA reads TGTGCCAGCAGCGTAGAGCTCCTGGGACATTACAATCAGCCCCAGCATTTT. This codes for CASSVELLGHYNQPQHF.

The V gene is TRBV6-5, the J gene TRBJ2-7; 7 bases are a match to TRBD1. The CDR3 runs 14 residues. Trimming at V came to 2 bases and at J to 0 bases, leaving 1 base not matched to a gene. The germline V gene encodes CDR1 MNHEY and CDR2 SVGAGI. The CDR3 loop reads CASSYGDSSYEQYF. The DNA of the CDR3 is TGTGCCAGCAGTTACGGGGACAGCTCCTACGAGCAGTACTTC.

V and J are TRBV3-1 (or the pseudogene TRBV3-2) and TRBJ1-4; D gene ambiguous. V was pared by 5 bases and J by 7 bases, with 11 bases between. The CDR3 is 13 residues long. CDR1 and CDR2 from the germline V gene are LGHDT and YNNKEL (reference sequence). DNA of the CDR3: TGTGCCAGCAGCGATAACTTCGGTGAAAAACTGTTTTTT. Amino acids: CASSDNFGEKLFF.

CDR3 protein: CASSEEQGQPQHF. CDR3 DNA sequence: TGTGCCAGCAGCGAGGAGCAGGGGCAGCCCCAGCATTTT. This rearrangement joins TRBV9 to TRBJ1-5; maybe TRBD1 (6 bases). Trimming cost V 3 bases and J 7 bases, with 11 bases left between them. CDR3 length: 13 amino acids. Per the germline V gene, CDR1 is SGDLS and CDR2 is YYNGEE.

This chain joins TRBV5-1 and TRBJ2-1; D gene uncertain. The CDR3 covers 14 residues. V was clipped by 0 bases and J by 6 bases, with 10 bases between them. The germline V gene has CDR1 SGHRS and CDR2 YFSETQ. CDR3 sequence: CASSLVDIGNEQFF. The CDR3 DNA follows: TGCGCCAGCAGCTTGGTCGACATCGGCAATGAGCAGTTCTTC.

The chain recombines TRBV5-6 with TRBJ2-3; weak D call: TRBD1 (5 bases). This CDR3 is built from 14 residues. V dropped 0 bases and J dropped 1 base, with 6 bases sitting between them. Per germline, CDR1 SGHDT and CDR2 YYEEEE. The CDR3 bases are TGTGCCAGCAGCTTGGACAGGCGCACAGATACGCAGTATTTT. This translates into CASSLDRRTDTQYF.

The rearrangement links TRBV5-4 to TRBJ2-1, with D maybe TRBD2 (6 bases). The CDR3 totals 15 residues. Germline CDR1 reads SGHNT; CDR2 reads YYREEE (reference sequence). The V end lost 0 bases, the J end lost 6 bases, and 13 bases lay between the germline ends. The CDR3 region is CASSLGLLGGNEQFF. CDR3 bases: TGTGCCAGCAGCTTGGGACTACTGGGGGGCAATGAGCAGTTCTTC.

CDR3 loop: CASSPGGSGRENEQFF. The CDR3 region has the DNA TGTGCCAGCAGCCCGGGGGGGAGTGGGAGAGAAAATGAGCAGTTCTTC. This rearrangement joins TRBV11-1 to TRBJ2-1; 8 bases match TRBD2. CDR1 and CDR2 from the germline V gene are SGHAT and FQDESV (reference sequence). J lost 7 bases, V lost 5 bases, and 13 bases had no gene match. The CDR3 extends over 16 amino acids.

V gene TRBV7-9 combines with J gene TRBJ1-1; perhaps TRBD1 as D (5 bases). The CDR3 loop spans 15 amino acids. The V gene's germline CDR1 is SEHNR and CDR2 FQNEAQ (reference sequence). Trimming left V 1 base short and J 8 bases short, with 17 bases between. CDR3: CASSLGVGQGSEAFF. As DNA, the CDR3 is TGTGCCAGCAGCTTAGGAGTAGGGCAGGGCTCCGAAGCTTTCTTT.

Written as DNA, the CDR3 is TGTGCCACCGACAGGGGCCACTCTGGAAACACCATATATTTT. It encodes CATDRGHSGNTIYF. The chain links TRBV28 to TRBJ1-3; TRBD1 matches at 8 bases. The ends lost 10 bases at V and 0 bases at J; junction bases unmatched: 5. The CDR3 has 14 residues. Germline values: CDR1 MDHEN, CDR2 SYDVKM.